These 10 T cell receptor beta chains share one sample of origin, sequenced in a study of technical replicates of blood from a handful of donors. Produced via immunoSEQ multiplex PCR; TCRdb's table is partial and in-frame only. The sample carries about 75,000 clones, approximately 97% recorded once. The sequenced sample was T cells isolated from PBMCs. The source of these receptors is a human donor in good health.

The CDR3 protein is CASSTRTVNTEAFF. In DNA, the CDR3 is TGTGCCAGCAGCACCAGGACAGTAAACACTGAAGCTTTCTTT. The chain uses TRBV7-9 and TRBJ1-1, with a possible D match to TRBD1 (6 bases). V lost 5 bases and J lost 2, with 12 bases in between. This CDR3 is built from 14 residues. CDR1 SEHNR and CDR2 FQNEAQ come from the germline V gene (reference sequence).

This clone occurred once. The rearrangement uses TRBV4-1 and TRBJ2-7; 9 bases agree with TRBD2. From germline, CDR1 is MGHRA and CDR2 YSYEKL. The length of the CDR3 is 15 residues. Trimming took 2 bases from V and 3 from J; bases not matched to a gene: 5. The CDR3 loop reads CASSQFLAGIYEQYF. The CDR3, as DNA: TGCGCCAGCAGCCAATTTCTAGCGGGAATCTACGAGCAGTACTTC.

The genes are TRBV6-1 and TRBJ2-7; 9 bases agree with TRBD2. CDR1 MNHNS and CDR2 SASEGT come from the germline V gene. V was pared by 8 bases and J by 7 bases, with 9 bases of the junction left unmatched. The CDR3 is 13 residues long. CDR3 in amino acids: CASRREGLREQYF. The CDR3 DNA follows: TGTGCCAGCCGGCGGGAGGGCCTACGAGAGCAGTACTTC.

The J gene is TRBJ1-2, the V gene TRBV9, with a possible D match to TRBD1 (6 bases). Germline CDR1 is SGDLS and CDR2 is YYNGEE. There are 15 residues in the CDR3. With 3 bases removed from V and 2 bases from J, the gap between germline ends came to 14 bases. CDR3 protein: CASSGDRILNYGYTF. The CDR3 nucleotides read TGTGCCAGCAGCGGAGACAGGATACTCAACTATGGCTACACCTTC.

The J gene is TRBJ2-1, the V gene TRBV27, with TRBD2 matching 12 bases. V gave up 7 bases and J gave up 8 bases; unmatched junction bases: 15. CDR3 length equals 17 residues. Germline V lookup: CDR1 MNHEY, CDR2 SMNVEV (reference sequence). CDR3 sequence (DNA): TGTGCCAGCACCCCCGTGTCTGGGGCTAGCGGGAGGGATGAGCAGTTCTTC. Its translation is CASTPVSGASGRDEQFF.

CDR3 bases: TGTGCCAGCAGCTTTCCGGGACAGGGTCAGCCCCAGCATTTT. Protein: CASSFPGQGQPQHF. The gene calls are TRBV5-6 and TRBJ1-5; TRBD1 aligns across 9 bases. This CDR3 is built from 14 residues. J gave up 6 bases and V 2 bases, and 3 bases lay outside the gene matches. Germline assignment: CDR1 SGHDT and CDR2 YYEEEE. Looking up the rest from reference TRBV5-6 and TRBJ1-5 gives the full variable domain: DAGVTQSPTHLIKTRGQQVTLRCSPKSGHDTVSWYQQALGQGPQFIFQYYEEEERQRGNFPDRFSGHQFPNYSSELNVNALLLGDSALYLCASSFPGQGQPQHFGDGTRLSIL.

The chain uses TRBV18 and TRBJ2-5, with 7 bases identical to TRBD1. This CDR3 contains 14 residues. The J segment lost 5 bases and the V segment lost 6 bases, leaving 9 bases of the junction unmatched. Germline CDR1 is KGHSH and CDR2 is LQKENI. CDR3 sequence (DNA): TGTGCCAGCTCGCTTCGACAGGGATCGGAGACCCAGTACTTC. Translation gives CASSLRQGSETQYF.

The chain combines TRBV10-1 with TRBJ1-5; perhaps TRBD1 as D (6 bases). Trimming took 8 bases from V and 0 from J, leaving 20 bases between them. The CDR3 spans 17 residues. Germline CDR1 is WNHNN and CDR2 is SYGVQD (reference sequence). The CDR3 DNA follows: TGCGCCAGCCGCACCCTGACAGGCAATCATAGCAATCAGCCCCAGCATTTT. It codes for CASRTLTGNHSNQPQHF.

The CDR3 spells CASSVVPTSSYEQYF. The CDR3 DNA reads TGTGCCAGCAGCGTAGTTCCGACTAGCTCCTACGAGCAGTACTTC. This chain connects TRBV9 to TRBJ2-7; a possible D gene is TRBD2 (6 bases). V was cut by 0 bases and J by 0 bases, with 10 bases left in between. The CDR3 loop spans 15 amino acids. Germline V gene sequence: CDR1 SGDLS, CDR2 YYNGEE.

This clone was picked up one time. The CDR3 DNA follows: TGTGCCAGCGCGCTAGGGAGGGCCAACAATGAGCAGTTCTTC. Protein: CASALGRANNEQFF. This chain links TRBV11-3 with TRBJ2-1, with 7 bases fitting TRBD2. V was pared by 8 bases and J by 5 bases, with 9 bases of the junction left unmatched. Germline CDR1 reads SGHNT; CDR2 reads YENEEA. This CDR3 has 14 amino acids.